This T cell receptor (beta chain) came from a study of blood T cell repertoires in COVID-19. Germline-derived CDR1 and CDR2 are SGHRS and YFSETQ. V was clipped by 2 bases and J by 5 bases; unmatched bases: 3. The CDR3 has 15 amino acids. Per the authors' pipeline: From reference gene primer amplification, estimates of nucleated cell counts were derived. Method: immunoSEQ multiplex PCR; TCRdb's copy keeps in-frame clones and lacks some. V and J calls and clone size come straight from that table; D and trimming were deduced from the DNA. The data contain approximately 500,000 clones, approximately 85% of them singletons.

This clonotype was sampled from a human donor in a cohort sampled during active COVID-19. Material: peripheral blood. The V and J genes are TRBV5-1 and TRBJ2-2, with 10 bases that match TRBD2. The DNA for the CDR3 is TGCGCCAGCAGCTTCTTAGCGGGAGGTACCGGGGAGCTGTTTTTT. This translates into CASSFLAGGTGELFF.